The rows below give T cell receptor beta chains drawn from one sample of a study of blood T cell repertoires in COVID-19. Measured with immunoSEQ multiplex PCR; TCRdb has only the in-frame clones, and not every one. The profile shows approximately 240,000 clones, around 84% of them singletons. The sequencing input was peripheral blood. All receptors come from a woman between 40 and 55 years old who had recovered from COVID-19. CDR3s include the opening cysteine and the closing phenylalanine or tryptophan. The D gene is left open where the match is weak. Clone size, where shown, is once, few, many, or a class for clones that have expanded.

J gene | D gene | V gene | clone size | CDR3 DNA | CDR3 protein
TRBJ2-1 | TRBD1 | TRBV19 | NA | TGTGCCAGCCGGGACAGTTTTTACAATGAGCAGTTCTTC | CASRDSFYNEQFF
TRBJ1-3 | NA | TRBV19 | NA | TGTGCCAGTAGTACAGGGTACTCTGGAAACACCATATATTTT | CASSTGYSGNTIYF
TRBJ1-2 | NA | TRBV18 | NA | TGTGCCAGCTCACCAGGGGGCGTCTACGGCTACACCTTC | CASSPGGVYGYTF
TRBJ1-1 | TRBD1 | TRBV19 | NA | TGTGCCAGTAGTATGGGCTACAGGGGGCGGATGGGTACTGAAGCTTTCTTT | CASSMGYRGRMGTEAFF
TRBJ1-1 | NA | TRBV18 | once | TGTGCCAGCTCACCTGATTGGGGGGGTGGAACTGAAGCTTTCTTT | CASSPDWGGGTEAFF
TRBJ2-1 | NA | TRBV6-5 | NA | TGTGCCAGCACCACCGGGACAAGTTACTACAATGAGCAGTTCTTC | CASTTGTSYYNEQFF
TRBJ2-3 | NA | TRBV19 | NA | TGTGCCAGTAGTATCGGTAGCGCCCGTTCCGATACGCAGTATTTT | CASSIGSARSDTQYF
TRBJ1-1 | NA | TRBV6-1 | NA | TGTGCCAGCAGCAAACCGGGAGTCGACACTGAAGCTTTCTTT | CASSKPGVDTEAFF
TRBJ2-1 | TRBD2 | TRBV7-3 | NA | TGTGCCAGCAGCTTAAACGGGGGGGCCGCCAATGAGCAGTTCTTC | CASSLNGGAANEQFF
TRBJ1-6 | TRBD1 | TRBV7-9 | NA | TGTGCCAGCAGGTCAGGGGGTGGCATAGACCTCCACTTT | CASRSGGGIDLHF
TRBJ1-4 | NA | TRBV7-9 | NA | TGTGCCAGCAGCTCAGGTATCAATGAAAAACTGTTTTTT | CASSSGINEKLFF
TRBJ1-1 | TRBD1 | TRBV7-9 | NA | TGTGCCAGCAGCTCTTTGGGACAGGGGAACACTGAAGCTTTCTTT | CASSSLGQGNTEAFF
TRBJ1-6 | TRBD1 | TRBV18 | NA | TGTGCCAGCTCACTTGGACAGGGGGGTTCACCCCTCCACTTT | CASSLGQGGSPLHF
TRBJ1-1 | TRBD1 | TRBV7-3 | few | TGTGCCAGCAGCTTCACAGGGGGCAACACTGAAGCTTTCTTT | CASSFTGGNTEAFF